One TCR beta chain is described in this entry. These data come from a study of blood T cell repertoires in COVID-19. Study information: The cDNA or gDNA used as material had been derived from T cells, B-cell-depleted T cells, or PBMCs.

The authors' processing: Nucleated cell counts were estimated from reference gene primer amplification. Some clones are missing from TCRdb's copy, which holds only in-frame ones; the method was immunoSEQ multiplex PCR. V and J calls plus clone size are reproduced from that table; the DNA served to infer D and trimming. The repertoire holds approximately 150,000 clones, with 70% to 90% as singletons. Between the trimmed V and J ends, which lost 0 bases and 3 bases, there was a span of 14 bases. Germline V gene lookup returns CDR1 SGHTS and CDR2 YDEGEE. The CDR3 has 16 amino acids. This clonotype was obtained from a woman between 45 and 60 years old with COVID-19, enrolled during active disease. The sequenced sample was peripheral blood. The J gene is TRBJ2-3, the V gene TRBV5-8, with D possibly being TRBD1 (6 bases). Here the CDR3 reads CASSLGVGAVTDTQYF. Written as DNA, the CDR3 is TGTGCCAGCAGCTTGGGGGTGGGGGCAGTAACAGATACGCAGTATTTT.